Included here is one TCR beta chain sequence, with context. Its matching antigen is unknown. Clones were read by immunoSEQ multiplex PCR, and TCRdb kept only the in-frame ones, dropping some. The table includes about 150,000 clones, about 93% detected once. This entry belongs to a study of T cell responses to AZD1222 COVID-19 vaccine. Study-wide points: Among AZD1222 vaccinees, only six were seropositive at baseline. Spike was spanned by vaccine-associated CD4 TCRs, with dominance at 160-218 and 743-854.

This CDR3 has 15 amino acids. V lost 2 bases and J 6 bases, leaving 15 bases between the germline ends. The V gene's germline CDR1 is LNHDA and CDR2 SQIVND (reference sequence). V gene TRBV19 combines with J gene TRBJ2-3, with a weak D call TRBD2 (7 bases). The sample in question was peripheral blood, obtained 28 days after the second AZD1222 dose. The receptor was isolated from an adult who received the AZD1222 COVID-19 vaccine. The CDR3 DNA reads TGTGCCAGTAGTATATCGAGGGGGGGCCAGGATACGCAGTATTTT. Translated: CASSISRGGQDTQYF.